The TCR beta chain under discussion was sequenced for a study of blood T cells in healthy people across ages. Study-level points and caveats: Bulk PBMC profiling left naive and antigen-experienced comparisons inconclusive.

The J segment lost 1 base and the V segment lost 7 bases, leaving 14 bases of the junction unmatched. The CDR3 is made up of 16 amino acids. Germline assignment: CDR1 DFQATT and CDR2 SNEGSKA (reference sequence). Then a second PCR, running roughly 7 to 11 cycles, was carried out with a sample-barcoded 5' primer and a J-beta primer mix. TCRdb itself ran the 5' RACE reads through MiXCR, one entry per CDR3 protein. The sample has about 1.8 million distinct CDR3 sequences, less than 50% seen once. This clonotype came up a few times. Antigen unknown. Aged about 6 to 90, donors were systemically healthy Caucasians from Russia.

Input material: blood. The TCR sequence derives from a woman in her thirties or forties in good health. The rearrangement joins TRBV20-1 to TRBJ2-5, with 8 bases fitting TRBD1. The CDR3 region is CSGTVGATGVQETQYF. CDR3 bases: TGCAGTGGCACAGTGGGGGCGACAGGGGTCCAAGAGACCCAGTACTTC.